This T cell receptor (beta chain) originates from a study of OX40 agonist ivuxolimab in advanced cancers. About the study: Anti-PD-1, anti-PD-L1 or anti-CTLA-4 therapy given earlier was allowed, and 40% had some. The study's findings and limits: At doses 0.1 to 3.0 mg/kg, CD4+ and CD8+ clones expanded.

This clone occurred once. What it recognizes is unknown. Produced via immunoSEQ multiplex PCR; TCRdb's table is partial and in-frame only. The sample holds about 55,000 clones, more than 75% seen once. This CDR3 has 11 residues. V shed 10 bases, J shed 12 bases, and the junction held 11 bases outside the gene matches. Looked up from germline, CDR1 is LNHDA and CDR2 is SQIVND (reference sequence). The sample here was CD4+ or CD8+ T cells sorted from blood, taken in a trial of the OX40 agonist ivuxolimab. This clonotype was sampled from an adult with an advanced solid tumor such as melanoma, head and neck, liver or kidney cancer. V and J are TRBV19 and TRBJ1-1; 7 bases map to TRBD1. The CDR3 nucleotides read TGTGCCATAGGGGGCTGGCGGAGTACTTTCTTT. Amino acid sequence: CAIGGWRSTFF.